The sequence of this TCR beta chain was determined in a study of T-cell reconstitution after alpha-beta-depleted transplantation in children. Study-wide findings and caveats: Approximately two months post-transplant, alpha-beta T cells reportedly originated from several hundred expanded graft clones.

Only a few counts were recorded for this clonotype. Its antigen is unidentified. CDR3 length equals 13 residues. CDR1 is DFQATT, CDR2 SNEGSKA, per germline (reference sequence). J lost 0 bases, V lost 6 bases, and 2 bases had no gene match. For TCRbeta, the library was prepared with unique molecular identifiers. One entry per CDR3 protein results from TCRdb running MiXCR on the PCR reads. The sample yields fewer than 1 million distinct CDR3 sequences, approximately 15% seen once. The gene calls are TRBV20-1 and TRBJ1-1, with TRBD1 identical over 9 bases. This material consisted of PBMCs, mostly from graft donor cells, taken 360 days after TCRalphabeta/CD19-depleted stem cell transplant. The source is a male patient between 5 and 17 years old who had a stem cell transplant for acute lymphoblastic leukemia, so the T cells may come from the graft donor. CDR3 amino acids: CSAYRGLNTEAFF. CDR3 nucleotides: TGCAGTGCCTACAGGGGGCTGAACACTGAAGCTTTCTTT.